The rows below give T cell receptor beta chains drawn from one sample of a study of blood T cell repertoires in COVID-19. Generated by immunoSEQ multiplex PCR, the TCRdb table keeps only in-frame clones and is missing some. Of 55,000 to 65,000 clones in the sample, over 80% were seen once. Sequences were obtained from peripheral blood. These receptors all come from a man younger than 45 with COVID-19, enrolled during active disease. The CDR3 runs from the conserved cysteine through the conserved F or W. A D gene is named only where the DNA matches it firmly. Size is stated for part of the rows, as once, few or many counts, or as a class when the clone is expanded.

j_gene | len | v_gene | d_gene | abundance | CDR3nt | CDR3aa
TRBJ2-3 | 15 | TRBV18 | TRBD2 | . | TGTGCCAGCTCACTGGCTAGCGGGTCCACAGATACGCAGTATTTT | CASSLASGSTDTQYF
TRBJ1-6 | 14 | TRBV27 | TRBD1 | . | TGTGCCAGCAGTCCCGGGACAGTGGGATCACCCCTCCACTTT | CASSPGTVGSPLHF
TRBJ2-7 | 15 | TRBV6-1 | . | medium-sized | TGTGCCAGCAGTGAAGCGGCGGGGAGCTCCTACGAGCAGTACTTC | CASSEAAGSSYEQYF
TRBJ2-7 | 14 | TRBV6-2/TRBV6-3 | TRBD2 | medium-sized | TGTGCCAGCAGTTACACTAGCGGGGCCTACGAGCAGTACTTC | CASSYTSGAYEQYF
TRBJ2-2 | 14 | TRBV19 | TRBD1 | . | TGTGCCAGTAAGGGACAGACGAGGACCGGGGAGCTGTTTTTT | CASKGQTRTGELFF
TRBJ2-3 | 16 | TRBV24-1 | . | . | TGTGCCACCAGTGATTTGGGGCAGGGAAGGACAGATACGCAGTATTTT | CATSDLGQGRTDTQYF
TRBJ2-1 | 16 | TRBV24-1 | TRBD2 | . | TGTGCCACCAGTGATTTGACTAGCGGGAGGGGTAATGAGCAGTTCTTC | CATSDLTSGRGNEQFF
TRBJ1-3 | 15 | TRBV11-2 | TRBD1 | few | TGTGCCAGCAGCTTAGGGCACAGGGGAAGAAACACCATATATTTT | CASSLGHRGRNTIYF
TRBJ2-3 | 14 | TRBV7-8 | . | . | TGTGCCAGCAGCTTACAGGCCGGCACAGATACGCAGTATTTT | CASSLQAGTDTQYF
TRBJ1-1 | 14 | TRBV19 | . | . | TGTGCCAGTAGTATTAGGGGGAAGAACACTGAAGCTTTCTTT | CASSIRGKNTEAFF
TRBJ2-1 | 14 | TRBV11-2 | . | . | TGTGCCAGCAGCCCTGAGGGGGGGAACGATGAGCAGTTCTTC | CASSPEGGNDEQFF
TRBJ1-1 | 14 | TRBV2 | . | few | TGTGCCAGCAGTGGAGCTAGGGGGAACACTGAAGCTTTCTTT | CASSGARGNTEAFF
TRBJ2-1 | 10 | TRBV11-2 | . | . | TGTGCCAGCAGCTATAACTCTCAGTTCTTC | CASSYNSQFF
TRBJ1-4 | 14 | TRBV5-1 | . | . | TGCGCCAGCAGCCTGAACAGGGTTAATGAAAAACTGTTTTTT | CASSLNRVNEKLFF
TRBJ1-5 | 13 | TRBV2 | . | few | TGTGCCAGCAGTGACACAAGCAATCAGCCCCAGCATTTT | CASSDTSNQPQHF
TRBJ1-1 | 14 | TRBV10-3 | TRBD1 | . | TGTGCCATCAGCCCCAGTGACAGGGGCACTGAAGCTTTCTTT | CAISPSDRGTEAFF
TRBJ1-6 | 16 | TRBV11-2 | TRBD1 | . | TGTGCCAGCAGCTTAGCAGGGACAGGAGAGAATTCACCCCTCCACTTT | CASSLAGTGENSPLHF
TRBJ1-5 | 16 | TRBV6-6 | TRBD1 | once | TGTGCCAGCAGTTCCCGACAGGGTGTCGTAGATCAGCCCCAGCATTTT | CASSSRQGVVDQPQHF
TRBJ1-1 | 15 | TRBV10-3 | TRBD1 | . | TGTGCCATCAGTGAATTTAAGGGGGCTGCGGCTGAAGCTTTCTTT | CAISEFKGAAAEAFF
TRBJ2-1 | 17 | TRBV18 | . | once | TGTGCCAGCTCACGCCTATCGTTGCAGGGCTCCCGCAATGAGCAGTTCTTC | CASSRLSLQGSRNEQFF
TRBJ2-2 | 14 | TRBV7-8 | . | . | TGTGCCAGCAGCTTAGCTCCGGGGACCGGGGAGCTGTTTTTT | CASSLAPGTGELFF
TRBJ1-2 | 13 | TRBV7-8 | . | . | TGTGCCAGCAGCTCGGAGACAGACTATGGCTACACCTTC | CASSSETDYGYTF
TRBJ1-6 | 15 | TRBV28 | . | . | TGTGCCAGCATAACGGGGAGCTCCTATAATTCACCCCTCCACTTT | CASITGSSYNSPLHF
TRBJ1-4 | 14 | TRBV7-8 | . | . | TGTGCCAGCAGCTTAGTAGCGACAGGAGAAAAACTGTTTTTT | CASSLVATGEKLFF
TRBJ1-1 | 11 | TRBV30 | . | . | TGTGCCTGGACCTCAGGGAGGGGAACTTTCTTT | CAWTSGRGTFF
TRBJ2-2 | 13 | TRBV29-1 | . | . | TGCAGCGTTGATGGCAGTCACACCGGGGAGCTGTTTTTT | CSVDGSHTGELFF
TRBJ2-7 | 15 | TRBV4-1 | . | . | TGCGCCAGCAGCCAAGATCACGGTCAGGGGGGCGAGCAGTACTTC | CASSQDHGQGGEQYF
TRBJ1-2 | 14 | TRBV19 | TRBD1 | . | TGTGCCAGTAGTACGCGGACAGGGTTTCAGGGCTACACCTTC | CASSTRTGFQGYTF
TRBJ2-7 | 13 | TRBV10-1 | . | . | TGCGCCAGCAGTGAGTCAGGGGGTACCGAGCAGTACTTC | CASSESGGTEQYF
TRBJ2-1 | 11 | TRBV20-1 | . | . | TGCAGTGCTAAGGGGCCTAATGAGCAGTTCTTC | CSAKGPNEQFF
TRBJ1-2 | 15 | TRBV7-9 | . | . | TGTGCCAGCAGCTTTTCCGCAGGGCCCCGCGTAGGGTACACCTTC | CASSFSAGPRVGYTF
TRBJ1-4 | 14 | TRBV7-2 | . | . | TGTGCCAGCAGCGTAGACAGTCCTAATGAAAAACTGTTTTTT | CASSVDSPNEKLFF
TRBJ2-7 | 14 | TRBV11-1 | TRBD2 | . | TGTGCCAGCAGCTTAGGACTAGCGGGAGATTGGCAGTACTTC | CASSLGLAGDWQYF
TRBJ2-5 | 15 | TRBV7-2 | TRBD2 | . | TGTGCCAGCAGGGAGGGACAACTAGCGGGACTCACCCAGTACTTC | CASREGQLAGLTQYF
TRBJ2-7 | 20 | TRBV19 | TRBD2 | once | TGTGCCAGTAGCTGGGCCGGGGCGGGAGGTTACCAGCCCCAGTTCTACGAGCAGTACTTC | CASSWAGAGGYQPQFYEQYF
TRBJ1-1 | 14 | TRBV28 | . | once | TGTGCCAGCAGTTTAGGGCAGGGGAACACTGAAGCTTTCTTT | CASSLGQGNTEAFF
TRBJ2-2 | 16 | TRBV5-1 | TRBD2 | . | TGCGCCAGCAGCTTCAGCGGGGGCGCGAACACCGGGGAGCTGTTTTTT | CASSFSGGANTGELFF
TRBJ1-1 | 12 | TRBV28 | . | . | TGTGCCAGCAGTATCCCGACAGGTCAAGCTTTCTTT | CASSIPTGQAFF
TRBJ2-3 | 13 | TRBV3-1/TRBV3-2 | . | . | TGTGCCAGCAGCCCGCCCCCCGGGGATACGCAGTATTTT | CASSPPPGDTQYF
TRBJ1-2 | 13 | TRBV28 | . | . | TGTGCCAGCGCCCCACCGACAGGCTATGGCTACACCTTC | CASAPPTGYGYTF
TRBJ2-7 | 14 | TRBV5-3 | TRBD1 | . | TGTGCCAGAAGCTTGGGCGACAGGGGGTACGAGCAGTACTTC | CARSLGDRGYEQYF
TRBJ2-3 | 15 | TRBV5-1 | . | . | TGCGCCAGCAGCTTGGGGACACGACACACAGATACGCAGTATTTT | CASSLGTRHTDTQYF